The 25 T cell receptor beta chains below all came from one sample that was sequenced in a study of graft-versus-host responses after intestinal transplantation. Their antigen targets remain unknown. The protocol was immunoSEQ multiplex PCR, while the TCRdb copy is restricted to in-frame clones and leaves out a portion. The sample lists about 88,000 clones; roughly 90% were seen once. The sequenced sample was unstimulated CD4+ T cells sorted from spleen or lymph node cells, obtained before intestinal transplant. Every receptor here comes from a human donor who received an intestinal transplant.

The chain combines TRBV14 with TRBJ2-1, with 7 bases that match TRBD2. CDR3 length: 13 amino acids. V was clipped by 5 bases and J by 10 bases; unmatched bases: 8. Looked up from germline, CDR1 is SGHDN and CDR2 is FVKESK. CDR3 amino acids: CASSGGLLREQFF. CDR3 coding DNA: TGTGCCAGCAGCGGGGGACTATTACGGGAGCAGTTCTTC.

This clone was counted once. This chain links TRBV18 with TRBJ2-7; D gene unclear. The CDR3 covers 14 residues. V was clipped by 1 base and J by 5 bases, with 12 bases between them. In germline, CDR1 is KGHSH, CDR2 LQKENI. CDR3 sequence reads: CASSPQFSSDEQYF. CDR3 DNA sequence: TGTGCCAGCTCACCACAATTCTCGAGCGACGAGCAGTACTTC.

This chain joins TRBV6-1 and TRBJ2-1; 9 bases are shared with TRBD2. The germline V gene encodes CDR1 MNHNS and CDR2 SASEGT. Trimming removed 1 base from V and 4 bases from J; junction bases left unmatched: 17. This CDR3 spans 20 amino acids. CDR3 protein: CASSEGGLGRVAGAYNEQFF. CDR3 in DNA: TGTGCCAGCAGTGAAGGGGGGTTGGGGAGGGTAGCGGGGGCATACAATGAGCAGTTCTTC.

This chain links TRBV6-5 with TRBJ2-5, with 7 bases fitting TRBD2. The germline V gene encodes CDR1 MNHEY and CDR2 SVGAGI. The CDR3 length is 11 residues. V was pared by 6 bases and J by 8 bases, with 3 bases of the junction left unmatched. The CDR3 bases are TGTGCCAGCAGCCCGGGGGGAACCCAGTACTTC. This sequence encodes CASSPGGTQYF.

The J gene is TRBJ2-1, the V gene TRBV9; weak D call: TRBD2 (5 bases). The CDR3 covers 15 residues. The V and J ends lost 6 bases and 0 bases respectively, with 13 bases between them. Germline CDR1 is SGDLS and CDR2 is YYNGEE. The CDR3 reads CASTPREPSYNEQFF. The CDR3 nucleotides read TGTGCCAGCACCCCTCGGGAACCCTCCTACAATGAGCAGTTCTTC.

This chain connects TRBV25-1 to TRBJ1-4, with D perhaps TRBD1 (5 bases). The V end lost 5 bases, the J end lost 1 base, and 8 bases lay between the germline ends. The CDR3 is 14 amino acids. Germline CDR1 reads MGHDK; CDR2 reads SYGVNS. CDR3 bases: TGTGCCAGCAGTTCGGGGGGAACTAATGAAAAACTGTTTTTT. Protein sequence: CASSSGGTNEKLFF.

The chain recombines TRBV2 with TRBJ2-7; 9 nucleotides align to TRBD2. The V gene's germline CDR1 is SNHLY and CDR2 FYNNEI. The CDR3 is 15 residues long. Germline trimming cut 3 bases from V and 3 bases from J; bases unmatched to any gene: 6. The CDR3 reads CASSDPGTSLYEQYF. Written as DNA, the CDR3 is TGTGCCAGCAGTGATCCCGGGACTAGCCTCTACGAGCAGTACTTC.

The CDR3 sequence is CASSLAGQDRLYGYTF. The CDR3 DNA follows: TGCGCCAGCAGCTTAGCCGGACAGGACCGATTATATGGCTACACCTTC. The rearrangement joins TRBV5-1 to TRBJ1-2; 7 bases are shared with TRBD1. Germline-derived CDR1 and CDR2 are SGHRS and YFSETQ. V lost 2 bases and J lost 5; bases outside the gene matches: 12. The CDR3 extends over 16 amino acids.

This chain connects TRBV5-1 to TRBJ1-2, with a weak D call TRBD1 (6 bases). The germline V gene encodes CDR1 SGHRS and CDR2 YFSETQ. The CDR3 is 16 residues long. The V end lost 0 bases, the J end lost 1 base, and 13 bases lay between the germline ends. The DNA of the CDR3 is TGCGCCAGCAGCTTGGGGGGCAGGGGAATTAACTATGGCTACACCTTC. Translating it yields CASSLGGRGINYGYTF.

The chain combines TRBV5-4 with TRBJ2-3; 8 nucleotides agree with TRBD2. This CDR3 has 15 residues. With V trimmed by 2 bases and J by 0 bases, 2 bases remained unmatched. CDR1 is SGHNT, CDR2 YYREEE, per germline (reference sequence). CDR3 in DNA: TGTGCCAGCAGCTTACGCGGGGGGAGCACAGATACGCAGTATTTT. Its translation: CASSLRGGSTDTQYF.

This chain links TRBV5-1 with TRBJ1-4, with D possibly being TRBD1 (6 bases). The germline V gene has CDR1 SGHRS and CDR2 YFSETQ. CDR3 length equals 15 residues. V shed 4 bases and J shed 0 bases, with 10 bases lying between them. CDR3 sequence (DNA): TGCGCCAGCAGCCCCTGGGGGCCAACTAATGAAAAACTGTTTTTT. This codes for CASSPWGPTNEKLFF.

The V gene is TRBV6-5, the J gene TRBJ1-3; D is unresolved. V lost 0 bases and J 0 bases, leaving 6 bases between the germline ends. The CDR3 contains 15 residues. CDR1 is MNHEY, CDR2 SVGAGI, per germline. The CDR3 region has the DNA TGTGCCAGCAGTTACTCGAGAAGCTCTGGAAACACCATATATTTT. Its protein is CASSYSRSSGNTIYF.

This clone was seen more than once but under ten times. CDR3: CASSRMSEQYF. DNA for the CDR3: TGTGCCAGCAGCCGTATGTCCGAGCAGTACTTC. This sequence joins TRBV11-2 and TRBJ2-7, with D unclear. V dropped 5 bases and J dropped 6 bases, with 8 bases sitting between them. CDR3 size: 11 residues. Germline V CDR1 and CDR2: SGHAT, FQNNGV. Drawing the rest from reference TRBV11-2 and TRBJ2-7, the complete variable domain is EAGVAQSPRYKIIEKRQSVAFWCNPISGHATLYWYQQILGQGPKLLIQFQNNGVVDDSQLPKDRFSAERLKGVDSTLKIQPAKLEDSAVYLCASSRMSEQYFGPGTRLTVT.

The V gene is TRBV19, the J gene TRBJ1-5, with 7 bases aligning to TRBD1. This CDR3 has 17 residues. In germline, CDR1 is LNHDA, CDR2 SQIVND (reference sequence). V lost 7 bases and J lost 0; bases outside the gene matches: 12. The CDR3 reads CASTAVGTAYSNQPQHF. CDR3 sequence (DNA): TGTGCCAGTACCGCGGTGGGGACAGCTTATAGCAATCAGCCCCAGCATTTT.

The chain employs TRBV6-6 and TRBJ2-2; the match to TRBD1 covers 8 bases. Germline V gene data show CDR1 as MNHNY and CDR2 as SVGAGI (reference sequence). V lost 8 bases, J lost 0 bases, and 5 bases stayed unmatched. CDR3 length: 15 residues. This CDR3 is CASVPGGSNTGELFF. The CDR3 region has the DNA TGTGCCAGCGTCCCAGGGGGCTCGAACACCGGGGAGCTGTTTTTT.

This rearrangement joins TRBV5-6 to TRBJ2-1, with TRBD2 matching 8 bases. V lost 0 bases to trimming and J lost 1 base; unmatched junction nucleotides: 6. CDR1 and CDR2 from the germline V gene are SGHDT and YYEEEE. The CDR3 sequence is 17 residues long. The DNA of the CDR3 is TGTGCCAGCAGCTTGGGTCCAGCGGGGGTTTCCTACAATGAGCAGTTCTTC. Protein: CASSLGPAGVSYNEQFF.

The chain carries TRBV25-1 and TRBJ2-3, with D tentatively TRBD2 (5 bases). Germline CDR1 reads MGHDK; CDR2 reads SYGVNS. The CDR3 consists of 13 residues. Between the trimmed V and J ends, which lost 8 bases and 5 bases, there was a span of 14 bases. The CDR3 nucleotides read TGTGCCAGCTCCCCGACCCGGGGAGATACGCAGTATTTT. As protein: CASSPTRGDTQYF.

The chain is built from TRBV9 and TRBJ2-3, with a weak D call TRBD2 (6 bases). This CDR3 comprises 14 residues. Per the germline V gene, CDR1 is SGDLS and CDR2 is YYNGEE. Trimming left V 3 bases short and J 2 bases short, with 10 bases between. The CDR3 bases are TGTGCCAGCAGCGGGCGGGGAGTCACAGATACGCAGTATTTT. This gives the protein CASSGRGVTDTQYF.

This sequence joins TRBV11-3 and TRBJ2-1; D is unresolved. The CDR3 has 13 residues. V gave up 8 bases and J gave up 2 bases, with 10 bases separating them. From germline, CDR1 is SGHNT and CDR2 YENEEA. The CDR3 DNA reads TGTGCCAGCGCTTCTGAGCCCTACAATGAGCAGTTCTTC. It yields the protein CASASEPYNEQFF.

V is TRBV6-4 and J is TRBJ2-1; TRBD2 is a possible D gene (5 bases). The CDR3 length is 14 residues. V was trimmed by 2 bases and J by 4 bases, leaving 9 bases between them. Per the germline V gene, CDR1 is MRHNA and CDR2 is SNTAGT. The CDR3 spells CASSDEGGYNEQFF. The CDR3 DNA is TGTGCCAGCAGTGACGAGGGCGGTTACAATGAGCAGTTCTTC.

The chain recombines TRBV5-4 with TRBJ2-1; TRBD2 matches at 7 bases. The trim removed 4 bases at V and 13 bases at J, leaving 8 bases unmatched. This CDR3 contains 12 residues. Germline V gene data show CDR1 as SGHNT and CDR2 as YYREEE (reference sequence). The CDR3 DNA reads TGTGCCAGCAGCATGAAGCTAGCGGAACAGTTCTTC. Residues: CASSMKLAEQFF.

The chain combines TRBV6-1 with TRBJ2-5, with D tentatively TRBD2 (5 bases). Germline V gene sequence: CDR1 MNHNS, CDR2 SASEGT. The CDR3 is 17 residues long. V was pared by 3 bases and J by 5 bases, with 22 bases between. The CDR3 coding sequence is TGTGCCAGCAGTGACGATCGGCTGAGGGCCTCCGTGGAGACCCAGTACTTC. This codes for CASSDDRLRASVETQYF.

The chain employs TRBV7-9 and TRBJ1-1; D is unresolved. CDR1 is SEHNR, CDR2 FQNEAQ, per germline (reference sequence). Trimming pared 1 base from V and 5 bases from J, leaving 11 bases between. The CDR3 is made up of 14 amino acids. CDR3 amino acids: CASSLGQRLTEAFF. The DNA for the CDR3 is TGTGCCAGCAGCTTAGGGCAGAGGTTGACTGAAGCTTTCTTT. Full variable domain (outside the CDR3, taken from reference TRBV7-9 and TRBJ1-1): DTGVSQNPRHKITKRGQNVTFRCDPISEHNRLYWYRQTLGQGPEFLTYFQNEAQLEKSRLLSDRFSAERPKGSFSTLEIQRTEQGDSAMYLCASSLGQRLTEAFFGQGTRLTVV.

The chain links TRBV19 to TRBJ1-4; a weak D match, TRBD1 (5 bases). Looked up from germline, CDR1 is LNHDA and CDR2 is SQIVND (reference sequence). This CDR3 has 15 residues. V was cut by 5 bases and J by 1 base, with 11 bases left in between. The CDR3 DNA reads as TGTGCCAGTAGTCCCCCGGGGGGAACTAATGAAAAACTGTTTTTT. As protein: CASSPPGGTNEKLFF.

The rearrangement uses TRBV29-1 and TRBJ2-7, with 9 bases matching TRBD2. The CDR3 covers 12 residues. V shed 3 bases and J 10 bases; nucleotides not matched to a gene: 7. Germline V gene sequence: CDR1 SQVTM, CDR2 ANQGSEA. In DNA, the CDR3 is TGCAGCGTTGATGGTAGCGGGGGCCAACAGTACTTC. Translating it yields CSVDGSGGQQYF.